The 21 T cell receptor beta chains presented below share a single source sample, sequenced in a study of blood T cell repertoires in COVID-19. The data were produced by immunoSEQ multiplex PCR, yet TCRdb's version contains in-frame clones alone and is incomplete. In the table there are almost 250,000 clones, about 88% of which are singletons. The sample taken for sequencing was PBMCs or T cells enriched from blood (not recorded which). The receptors originated from a woman aged 50 to 65 who had recovered from COVID-19.

The chain joins TRBV6-5 to TRBJ1-6, with 7 bases lining up with TRBD1. Germline trimming cut 7 bases from V and 10 bases from J; bases unmatched to any gene: 10. The germline V gene has CDR1 MNHEY and CDR2 SVGAGI. The CDR3 spans 14 residues. The CDR3 is CASILDRAGSPLHF. Here the CDR3 DNA reads TGTGCCAGCATTCTCGACAGGGCGGGATCACCCCTCCACTTT.

The count of this clone is one. The J gene is TRBJ1-6, the V gene TRBV15; D is undetermined. The germline V gene encodes CDR1 LNHNV and CDR2 YYDKDF (reference sequence). The V gene lost 0 bases and the J gene lost 8 bases, with 14 bases spanning the gap. The CDR3 has 16 residues. CDR3 loop: CATSRDRRGRDSPLHF. CDR3 bases: TGTGCCACCAGCAGAGATCGGCGGGGTCGGGATTCACCCCTCCACTTT.

The V gene is TRBV2, the J gene TRBJ2-5; no firm D call. V shed 8 bases and J shed 0 bases, with 4 bases lying between them. The germline gives CDR1 SNHLY, CDR2 FYNNEI. The CDR3 is made up of 11 amino acids. The CDR3 DNA follows: TGTGCCAGCGAGTACCAAGAGACCCAGTACTTC. Its protein is CASEYQETQYF.

Concerning this clone itself: Other DNA sequences in the sample encode the same CDR3. The chain joins TRBV2 to TRBJ1-1; 9 bases are shared with TRBD1. J lost 4 bases, V lost 4 bases, and 4 bases had no gene match. The CDR3 runs to 14 residues. The germline V gene has CDR1 SNHLY and CDR2 FYNNEI. The CDR3 reads CASSADRGSTEAFF. The CDR3 DNA reads as TGTGCCAGCAGTGCGGACAGGGGCAGCACTGAAGCTTTCTTT.

The chain recombines TRBV7-9 with TRBJ2-7; 11 bases line up with TRBD2. The CDR3 extends over 14 amino acids. V shed 1 base, J shed 4 bases, and the junction held 0 bases outside the gene matches. The V gene's germline CDR1 is SEHNR and CDR2 FQNEAQ (reference sequence). The CDR3 sequence: CASSLGLAGYEQYF. In DNA, the CDR3 is TGTGCCAGCAGCTTAGGACTAGCGGGATACGAGCAGTACTTC.

The chain employs TRBV9 and TRBJ1-2; perhaps TRBD1 as D (5 bases). Trimming shortened V by 1 base and J by 0 bases, and 7 bases separated the two germline ends. Germline values: CDR1 SGDLS, CDR2 YYNGEE. The CDR3 contains 14 residues. The CDR3, as DNA: TGTGCCAGCAGCGTACAGGGATCTAACTATGGCTACACCTTC. Translation: CASSVQGSNYGYTF.

The gene calls are TRBV3-1 (or the pseudogene TRBV3-2) and TRBJ2-7; 12 nucleotides agree with TRBD2. This CDR3 region has 17 residues. With V trimmed by 1 base and J by 8 bases, 12 bases remained unmatched. Germline V gene data show CDR1 as LGHDT and CDR2 as YNNKEL (reference sequence). CDR3 region: CASSQVRLAGERFKQYF. As DNA, the CDR3 is TGTGCCAGCAGCCAAGTCCGACTAGCGGGAGAACGCTTTAAGCAGTACTTC.

J is TRBJ2-7 and V is TRBV10-3; TRBD2 is a possible D gene (7 bases). The length of the CDR3 is 15 residues. CDR1 and CDR2 (germline): ENHRY, SYGVKD. The V gene lost 4 bases and the J gene lost 3 bases, with 16 bases spanning the gap. This CDR3 is CAISGGGERRYEQYF. The CDR3 DNA reads TGTGCCATCAGTGGAGGGGGGGAGCGCCGCTACGAGCAGTACTTC.

The chain combines TRBV7-9 with TRBJ1-6; unclear D gene. This CDR3 is 19 amino acids long. CDR1 is SEHNR and CDR2 is FQNEAQ in the germline V gene (reference sequence). V was trimmed by 2 bases and J by 6 bases, leaving 23 bases between them. In nucleotides, the CDR3 is TGTGCCAGCAGCTTAACAAATCCCGAATACCTGGGAGTTAATTCACCCCTCCACTTT. It is translated as CASSLTNPEYLGVNSPLHF.

The chain links TRBV2 to TRBJ2-1, with 12 bases matching TRBD2. This CDR3 is built from 15 residues. Germline-derived CDR1 and CDR2 are SNHLY and FYNNEI. The V and J ends lost 8 bases and 4 bases, in that order; junction bases with no gene match: 6. CDR3 DNA sequence: TGTGCCAGCTGCCGGACTAGCGGGATTTACAATGAGCAGTTCTTC. It codes for CASCRTSGIYNEQFF.

The chain employs TRBV28 and TRBJ2-3, with 7 bases identical to TRBD1. Germline trimming cut 3 bases from V and 2 bases from J; bases unmatched to any gene: 8. This CDR3 has 16 amino acids. Per the germline V gene, CDR1 is MDHEN and CDR2 is SYDVKM. The CDR3 here is CASSLVGRGSTDTQYF. The CDR3, as DNA: TGTGCCAGCAGTTTGGTTGGCAGGGGGTCCACAGATACGCAGTATTTT.

V is TRBV25-1 and J is TRBJ1-5; D call uncertain. Germline CDR1 and CDR2: MGHDK and SYGVNS. V dropped 8 bases and J dropped 1 base, with 6 bases sitting between them. The CDR3 runs 12 residues. This CDR3 reads CASAGSNQPQHF. The DNA for the CDR3 is TGTGCCAGCGCGGGGAGCAATCAGCCCCAGCATTTT.

The chain recombines TRBV5-1 with TRBJ1-6; 7 bases fit TRBD1. Losses at the gene ends were 0 bases for V and 7 bases for J; bases not matched to a gene: 7. CDR1 SGHRS and CDR2 YFSETQ come from the germline V gene. The CDR3 has 16 residues. The CDR3 region has the DNA TGCGCCAGCAGCTTGGGTCCAGGGGGAAACAATTCACCCCTCCACTTT. Translating it yields CASSLGPGGNNSPLHF.

This clone was found once. This chain links TRBV11-2 with TRBJ1-6; a possible D gene is TRBD1 (5 bases). CDR3 length: 15 residues. Trimming removed 1 base from V and 10 bases from J, with 14 bases in between. The germline V gene encodes CDR1 SGHAT and CDR2 FQNNGV. The CDR3 here is CASSLVGQGVSPLHF. The CDR3, as DNA: TGTGCCAGCAGCTTAGTAGGGCAGGGTGTCTCACCCCTCCACTTT.

The genes are TRBV19 and TRBJ2-7; D perhaps matches TRBD2 (6 bases). CDR3 length: 13 amino acids. The V gene lost 1 base and the J gene lost 7 bases, with 11 bases spanning the gap. Germline CDR1 reads LNHDA; CDR2 reads SQIVND (reference sequence). The CDR3 bases are TGTGCCAGTAGTATAGTCGGGGGTGGGGAGCAGTACTTC. It specifies CASSIVGGGEQYF.

The genes are TRBV19 and TRBJ2-2; unclear D gene. This CDR3 region has 15 residues. The V end was cut by 4 bases, the J end by 0 bases, with 9 bases between. Germline values: CDR1 LNHDA, CDR2 SQIVND (reference sequence). The DNA for the CDR3 is TGTGCCAGTAGTACGACTCGGGCGAACACCGGGGAGCTGTTTTTT. Translating gives CASSTTRANTGELFF.

The chain has TRBV7-3 and TRBJ1-1, with D perhaps TRBD1 (5 bases). Germline CDR1 SGHTA, CDR2 FQGTGA. Trimming left V 5 bases short and J 1 base short, with 17 bases between. CDR3 length equals 16 residues. The CDR3 protein is CASSRYGGGANTEAFF. CDR3 sequence (DNA): TGTGCCAGCAGCCGATACGGCGGGGGAGCGAACACTGAAGCTTTCTTT.

The V gene is TRBV5-1, the J gene TRBJ1-3; 8 nucleotides line up with TRBD1. With 4 bases clipped from V and 0 bases from J, the junction kept 9 bases outside the gene matches. The CDR3 loop spans 17 amino acids. Germline CDR1 and CDR2: SGHRS and YFSETQ. CDR3 in amino acids: CASSENRGFTSGNTIYF. In DNA, the CDR3 is TGCGCCAGCAGCGAAAACAGGGGGTTTACCTCTGGAAACACCATATATTTT.

The chain recombines TRBV4-3 with TRBJ1-1; D possibly corresponds to TRBD1 (5 bases). Germline lookup yields CDR1 LGHNA and CDR2 YSLEER. The CDR3 contains 15 residues. Trimming stripped 0 bases from V and 3 bases from J, with 11 bases between. The CDR3 DNA reads TGCGCCAGCAGCCAAGAGGCCCGGGGGGACACTGAAGCTTTCTTT. Translation gives CASSQEARGDTEAFF.

The rearrangement links TRBV28 to TRBJ2-5; 9 positions match TRBD2. Germline trimming cut 0 bases from V and 7 bases from J; bases unmatched to any gene: 0. Per germline, CDR1 MDHEN and CDR2 SYDVKM. The CDR3 totals 13 residues. The CDR3 bases are TGTGCCAGCAGTTTATGGACTAGCGGGACCCAGTACTTC. As protein: CASSLWTSGTQYF.

This clone was observed a single time. The chain couples TRBV10-3 to TRBJ2-7, with D possibly TRBD1 on 5 matching bases. Per germline, CDR1 ENHRY and CDR2 SYGVKD. This CDR3 is built from 15 residues. The V end was cut by 2 bases, the J end by 2 bases, with 13 bases between. The CDR3 protein is CAISERAGNPYEQYF. In DNA, the CDR3 is TGTGCCATCAGTGAGCGGGCAGGGAACCCCTACGAGCAGTACTTC.